This T cell receptor (beta chain) was identified during a study of cytomegalovirus exposure and HLA in healthy donors (dated by TCRdb to the late 2010s). Turning to the overall study: An earlier analysis of about 560 of the donors reported over 250 Gb of sequence data and about 120 million unique TCR beta sequences obtained from 180 million or so T cells. The study was designed to test whether signatures of past pathogen exposure could be identified by cataloging public T cell receptors. An early release that covered about 600 HLA-typed donors contained about 290 gigabases of sequencing data and approximately 85 million unique TCR sequences. Every discovery cohort repertoire had been produced on one sequencing platform. Donor age, sex, ethnicity and CMV serostatus were compiled alongside the repertoire data. HLA typing covered class I and class II loci at four-digit resolution. The T cell repertoires of around 730 subjects were profiled by immunosequencing and related to cytomegalovirus serostatus. To predict cytomegalovirus infection status, the study brought together high-throughput TCR immunosequencing, statistical association of individual TCRs with disease status, and machine learning. A later genetic analysis took genome-wide SNP genotypes for 398 of the 666 donors and used that subset as a discovery cohort. Typing coverage differed by locus: A, B, C, DRB1 and DQB1 were typed in roughly 629-630 donors, DQA1 in around 500, DPA1 in 600 to 610, and DPB1 in just under 480. The genetic ancestry cluster associated with self-reported Caucasian donors included around four fifths of the approximately 410 genotyped donors. In the later analysis, no new phenotypic data were used to find candidate immune exposures; instead, reliance was placed on TCR beta sequences and their occurrence across donors. An earlier analysis of approximately 580 of the donors used high-throughput TCR beta sequencing to judge whether each TCR beta V gene segment behaved as functional or pseudogenic. Roughly 5 DR-DQ haplotypes were treated as single units for association and clustering because of strong linkage in the cohort. Across some 400 genotyped donors of the cohort, an average of approximately 220,000 unique TCR beta nucleotide sequences per donor were sequenced, and approximately 17% of those sequences were non-productive. To study patterns of TCR occurrence, a later analysis re-analyzed previously published TCR beta repertoires from 700 or so donors and added high-resolution HLA genotyping. In addition to the first cohort of approximately 670 subjects, a separate validation cohort of about 120 different subjects was used. Broad study findings and their caveats: The only immune exposure information available for the cohort was CMV serostatus. The study listed 164 TCR beta chains as associated with cytomegalovirus. A later analysis found that TCR association rates varied across HLA loci, with DRB1 alleles showing the most associated TCRs and HLA-C alleles the fewest. Correlated functional status among segregating V segments might be attributable to linkage disequilibrium, but an unknown experimental factor could not be ruled out. Most TCR sequences were observed very rarely across donors, whereas some public TCRs were present in many individuals. The 87-base-pair reads could not distinguish some IMGT-functional V segments, including TRBV6-2 and TRBV6-3, so those segments were excluded. When HLA alleles, especially DR and DQ, strongly co-occurred, attributing TCR associations to individual alleles was difficult. Because HLA typing was unavailable for some donors at each locus, only the typed subset was used in association tests. It was suggested by the authors that the approach could potentially be generalized to other disease states and immunological phenotypes. Because counts were too low, about 18 rarely observed V segments, including chromosome 9 orphons, were excluded from the earlier analysis of under 650 of the donors. A later analysis reported that several top co-occurrence clusters appeared linked to parvovirus B19, influenza, CMV and Epstein-Barr virus. The classifier was reported to diagnose cytomegalovirus status with high specificity and sensitivity in both the original and validation cohorts. In vitro tests confirmed that three of the cytomegalovirus-associated TCR beta chains recognize cytomegalovirus antigens. A group of highly shared sequence variants was considered likely to be a technical artifact of the sequencing pipeline. In a later analysis, 15,000 to 20,000 TCR beta sequences were associated with specific HLA alleles at a false discovery rate of 0.05. A further reported finding was that TCR beta sequences accurately predicted the HLA-A and HLA-B alleles for most subjects in the first cohort. Broadly in line with IMGT annotations, most TCR beta V segments showed up in productive rearrangements about 87% or about 30% of the time in an earlier analysis of some 590 of the donors. In a later analysis, HLA-associated TCR beta chains were found to be more clonally expanded and to have lower generation probabilities than equally common non-associated chains. This cohort had only TCR beta chains sequenced, and the lack of alpha or paired-chain data limited which features could be detected. Compared with the roughly 600-donor mean, donors in an Asian-associated ancestry cluster had fewer N-insertions in productive TCRs, according to a later genetic analysis. In a later analysis, most CMV-associated TCR beta chains were found to appear HLA-restricted, with HLA associations seemingly driven largely by CMV exposure. The presence/absence analyses assumed that sequencing depth was roughly uniform across donors, and that assumption may not be true. V-gene and J-gene trimming of TCR beta chains was associated with a missense DCLRE1C variant in a later genetic analysis, and the association was replicated in an independent cohort.

Remarks on this clone: The antigen it recognizes is unknown. No base qualities exist here, and no much larger clone lies one base off it.

The cohort consisted of 600 or so healthy bone marrow donors. At the time of sampling, every cohort member was nominally healthy, though immune exposures that went unrecorded were likely present. The donor was CMV seronegative and was included in the group of about 350 seronegative cohort members. A peripheral blood sample was collected from each donor, and TCR beta sequencing was performed on peripheral blood mononuclear cells. The Qiagen DNeasy Blood Extraction Kit was used to extract genomic DNA from the blood cell samples. The CDR3 holds 15 amino acids from the cysteine to the phenylalanine. The retained sequence is limited to the CDR3, 45 bases, with the frame set at the first base. Trimming accounts for 2 bases at V and 3 bases at J, while the number of junction bases matched to no gene is 5. The germline V gene specifies SGHRS as CDR1 and YFSETQ as CDR2. To prepare the library, the immunoSEQ multiplex PCR assay was applied. The multiplex PCR relied on a mix of 60 forward primers for TCR Vbeta segments and 13 reverse primers for TCR Jbeta segments. Amplification of the CDR3 region of rearranged TCR beta genes was performed with a multiplex PCR assay on genomic DNA. The amplified TCR beta libraries were sequenced on the Illumina HiSeq System as 87-base-pair reads. The study's own analysis went as follows. In a later analysis, roughly 80 million unique TCR beta chains were counted across the 690 or so repertoires, and approximately 11 million of these chains were shared by at least two donors. To remove PCR and sequencing errors, raw reads were error-corrected and collapsed into unique sequences using a nearest-neighbor algorithm that merged closely related sequences. V, D and J gene segments were assigned by aligning CDR3 sequences to IMGT reference sequences. For a sequence to be retained, a match of at least six nucleotides to both a V gene segment and a J gene segment was required. A rearrangement was called productive if the CDR3 had no stop codons and remained in frame with V and J, and every other rearrangement was called non-productive. Following IMGT convention, CDR3 was defined as the stretch from the second conserved V-encoded cysteine up to the conserved J-encoded phenylalanine. In an earlier analysis of more than 550 of the donors, sequences lacking an unambiguous match to a single V gene segment were excluded. An earlier analysis of 587 of the donors classified V segments as functional when productive rearrangements were above 56.7% and as segregating when the standard deviation between donors was above 5%. To diagnose cytomegalovirus status from the catalog of TCR beta chain sequences, a statistical classification framework was built. In a later analysis, V and J genes were assigned by comparing TCR nucleotide sequences against IMGT/GENE-DB human TR gene sequences. The TCRdist pipeline was used in a later analysis to assign CDR3 sequences and most-parsimonious VDJ recombination scenarios. In a later analysis, each TCR beta chain was defined by its CDR3 amino acid sequence together with its V-gene family, and reads without a unique V-gene family were excluded. A later analysis removed nearly 600 highly shared, low-generation-probability nucleotide sequences to deal with suspected cross-contamination and a sequencing artifact. In a later analysis, a clonal expansion index for each public chain was calculated from normalized within-repertoire ranks of inferred template counts. Generation probabilities in a later analysis came from a VDJ recombination model fitted to out-of-frame rearrangements, and those results were checked against IGoR. In a later analysis, hypergeometric tests were used to score TCR-TCR, TCR-HLA and TCR-CMV co-occurrence, with a repertoire-size bias correction applied to TCR pairs. False discovery rates were estimated in a later analysis by permuting HLA or CMV assignments 20 times. In a later analysis, co-occurring TCRs were grouped using DBSCAN, and TCRdist sequence similarity was added for clustering within HLA-allele-positive subsets. For co-occurrence clustering, repertoires with fewer than 30,000 or more than 120,000 public chains were excluded, along with about five repertoires with anomalous nucleotide sharing. Entries here come from immuneACCESS through TCRdb and include only in-frame sequences with V and J called. Some clones fail to appear in such tables; in the studies checked, an unresolved V gene covers under half of the shortfall, and the cause of the remainder is unknown. V, J and clone size derive from that table, while D and trimming were established from the DNA sequence. Across this sample there are approximately 280,000 clones, with approximately 90% seen only once. Less than 2.5% of the sample lies in the top ten.

Sequenced input: PBMCs. The origin of this receptor is a woman between 18 and 29 years old in good health and CMV-seronegative. The chain was built from TRBV5-1 and TRBJ2-1; the junction holds 7 bases that match TRBD1. The CDR3 region reads CASSFPQGVYNEQFF. Read as DNA, the sequence is TGCGCCAGCAGCTTTCCGCAGGGGGTCTACAATGAGCAGTTCTTC.